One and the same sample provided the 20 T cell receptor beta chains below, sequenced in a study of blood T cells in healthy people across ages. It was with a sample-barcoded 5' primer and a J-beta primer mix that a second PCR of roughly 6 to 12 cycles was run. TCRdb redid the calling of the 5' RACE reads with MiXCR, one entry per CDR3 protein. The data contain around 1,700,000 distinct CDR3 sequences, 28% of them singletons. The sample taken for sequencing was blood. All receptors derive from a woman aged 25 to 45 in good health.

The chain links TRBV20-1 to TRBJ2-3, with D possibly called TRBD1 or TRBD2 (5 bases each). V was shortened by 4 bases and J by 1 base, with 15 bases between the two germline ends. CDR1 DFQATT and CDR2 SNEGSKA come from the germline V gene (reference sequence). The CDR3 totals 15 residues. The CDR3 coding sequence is TGCAGTGCTACGAACCGGGACCGAGGCACAGATACGCAGTATTTT. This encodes CSATNRDRGTDTQYF.

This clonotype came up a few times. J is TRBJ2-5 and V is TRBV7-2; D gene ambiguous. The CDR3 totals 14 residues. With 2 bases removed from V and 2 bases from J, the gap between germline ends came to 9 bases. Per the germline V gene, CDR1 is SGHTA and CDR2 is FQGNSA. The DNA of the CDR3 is TGTGCCAGCAGCTTAATGACGAATCAAGAGACCCAGTACTTC. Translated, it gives CASSLMTNQETQYF.

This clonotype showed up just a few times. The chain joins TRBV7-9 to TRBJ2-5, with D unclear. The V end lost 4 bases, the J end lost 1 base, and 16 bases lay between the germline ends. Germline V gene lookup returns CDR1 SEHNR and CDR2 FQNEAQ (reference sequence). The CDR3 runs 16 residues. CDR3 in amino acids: CASSSTVLASQETQYF. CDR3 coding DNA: TGTGCCAGCAGCTCCACGGTCCTGGCGAGCCAAGAGACCCAGTACTTC.

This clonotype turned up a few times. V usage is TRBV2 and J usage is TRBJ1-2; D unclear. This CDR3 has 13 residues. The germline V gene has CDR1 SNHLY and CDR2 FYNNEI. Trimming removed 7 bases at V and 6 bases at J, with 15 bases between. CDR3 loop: CASILEFIDGYTF. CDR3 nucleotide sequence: TGTGCCAGCATACTGGAGTTTATAGATGGCTACACCTTC.

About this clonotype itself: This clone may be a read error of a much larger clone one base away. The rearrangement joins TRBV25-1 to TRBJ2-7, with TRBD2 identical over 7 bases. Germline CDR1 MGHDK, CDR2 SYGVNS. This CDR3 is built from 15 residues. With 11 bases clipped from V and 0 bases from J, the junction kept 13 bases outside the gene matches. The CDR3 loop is CAGRGGDLSSYEQYF. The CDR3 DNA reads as TGTGCCGGCCGGGGAGGGGACTTGAGCTCCTACGAGCAGTACTTC.

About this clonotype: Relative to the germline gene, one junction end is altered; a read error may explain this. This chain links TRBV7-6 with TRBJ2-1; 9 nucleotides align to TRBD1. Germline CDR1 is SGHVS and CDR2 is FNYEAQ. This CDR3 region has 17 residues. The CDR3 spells CASSLVTGGSSHNEQFF. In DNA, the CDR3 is TGTGCCAGCAGCTTAGTGACAGGGGGTTCCTCCCACAATGAGCAGTTCTTC.

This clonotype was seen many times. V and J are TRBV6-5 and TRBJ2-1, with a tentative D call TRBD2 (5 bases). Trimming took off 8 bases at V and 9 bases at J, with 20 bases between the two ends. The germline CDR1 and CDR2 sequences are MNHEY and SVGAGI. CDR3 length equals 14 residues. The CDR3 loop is CASGPNQSRGEQFF. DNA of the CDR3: TGTGCCAGCGGGCCGAACCAATCCCGGGGTGAGCAGTTCTTC.

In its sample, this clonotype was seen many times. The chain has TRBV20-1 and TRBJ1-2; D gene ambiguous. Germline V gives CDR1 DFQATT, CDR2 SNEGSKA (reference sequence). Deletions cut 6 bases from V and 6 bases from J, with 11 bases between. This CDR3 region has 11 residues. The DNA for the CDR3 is TGCAGTGCCCCTCGGGCTGATGGCTACACCTTC. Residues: CSAPRADGYTF.

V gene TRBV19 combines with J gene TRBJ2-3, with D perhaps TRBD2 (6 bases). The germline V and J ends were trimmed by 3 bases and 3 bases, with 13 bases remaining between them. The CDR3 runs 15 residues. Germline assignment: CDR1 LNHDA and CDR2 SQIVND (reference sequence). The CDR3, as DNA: TGTGCCAGTAGTATGCCCGGGGGAGGTACAGATACGCAGTATTTT. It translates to CASSMPGGGTDTQYF.

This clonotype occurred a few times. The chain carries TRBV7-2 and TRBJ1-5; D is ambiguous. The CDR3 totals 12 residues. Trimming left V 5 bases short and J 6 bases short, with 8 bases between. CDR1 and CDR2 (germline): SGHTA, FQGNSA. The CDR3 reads CASSQTPQPQHF. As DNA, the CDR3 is TGTGCCAGCAGCCAAACGCCTCAGCCCCAGCATTTT.

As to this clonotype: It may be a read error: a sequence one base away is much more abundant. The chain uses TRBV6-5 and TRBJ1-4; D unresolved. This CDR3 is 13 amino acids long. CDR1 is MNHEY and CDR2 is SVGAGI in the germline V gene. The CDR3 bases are TGTGCCAGCAGTTACGGTCCCAATGAAAAACGGTTTTTT. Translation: CASSYGPNEKRFF.

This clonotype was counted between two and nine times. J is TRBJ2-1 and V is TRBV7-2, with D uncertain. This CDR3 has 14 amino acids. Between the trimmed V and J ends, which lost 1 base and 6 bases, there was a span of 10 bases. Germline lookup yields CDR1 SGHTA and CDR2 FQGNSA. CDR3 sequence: CASSLGFRVNEQFF. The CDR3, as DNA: TGTGCCAGCAGCTTAGGTTTCCGGGTCAATGAGCAGTTCTTC.

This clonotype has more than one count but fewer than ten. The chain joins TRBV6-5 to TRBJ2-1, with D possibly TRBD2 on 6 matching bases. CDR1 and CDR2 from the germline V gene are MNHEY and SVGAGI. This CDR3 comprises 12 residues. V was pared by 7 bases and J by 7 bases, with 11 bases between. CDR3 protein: CASTSDRNEQFF. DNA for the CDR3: TGTGCCAGCACTAGCGACCGAAATGAGCAGTTCTTC.

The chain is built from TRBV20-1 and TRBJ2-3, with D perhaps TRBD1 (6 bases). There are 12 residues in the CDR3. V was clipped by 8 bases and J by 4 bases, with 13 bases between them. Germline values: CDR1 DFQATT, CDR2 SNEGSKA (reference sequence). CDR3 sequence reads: CSFTGTADTQYF. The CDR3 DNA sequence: TGCAGTTTCACAGGGACGGCAGATACGCAGTATTTT.

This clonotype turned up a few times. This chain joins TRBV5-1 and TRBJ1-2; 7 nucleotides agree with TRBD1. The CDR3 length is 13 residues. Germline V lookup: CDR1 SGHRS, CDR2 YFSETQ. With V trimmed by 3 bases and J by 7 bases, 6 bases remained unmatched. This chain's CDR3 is CASSSYRGGGYTF. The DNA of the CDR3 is TGCGCCAGCAGCTCCTACAGGGGAGGTGGCTACACCTTC.

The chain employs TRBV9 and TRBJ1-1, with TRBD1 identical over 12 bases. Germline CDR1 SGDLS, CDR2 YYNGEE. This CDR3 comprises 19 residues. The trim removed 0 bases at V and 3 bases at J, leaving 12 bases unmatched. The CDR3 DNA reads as TGTGCCAGCAGCGTAGTCGAGGGACAGGGGGCGGTGAGGGACACTGAAGCTTTCTTT. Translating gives CASSVVEGQGAVRDTEAFF.

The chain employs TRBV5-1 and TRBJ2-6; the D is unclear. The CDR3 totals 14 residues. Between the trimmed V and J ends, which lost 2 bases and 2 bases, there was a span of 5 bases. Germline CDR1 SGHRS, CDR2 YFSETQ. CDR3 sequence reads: CASSLNAGANVLTF. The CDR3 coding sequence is TGCGCCAGCAGCTTAAACGCTGGGGCCAACGTCCTGACTTTC. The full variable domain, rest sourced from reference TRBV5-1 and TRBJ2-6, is KAGVTQTPRYLIKTRGQQVTLSCSPISGHRSVSWYQQTPGQGLQFLFEYFSETQRNKGNFPGRFSGRQFSNSRSEMNVSTLELGDSALYLCASSLNAGANVLTFGAGSRLTVL.

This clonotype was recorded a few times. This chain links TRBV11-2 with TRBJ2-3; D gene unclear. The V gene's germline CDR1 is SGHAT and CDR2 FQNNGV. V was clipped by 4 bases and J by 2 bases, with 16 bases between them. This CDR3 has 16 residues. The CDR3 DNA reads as TGTGCCAGCAGCTCAAGTGGTTCGCATCTCACAGATACGCAGTATTTT. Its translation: CASSSSGSHLTDTQYF.

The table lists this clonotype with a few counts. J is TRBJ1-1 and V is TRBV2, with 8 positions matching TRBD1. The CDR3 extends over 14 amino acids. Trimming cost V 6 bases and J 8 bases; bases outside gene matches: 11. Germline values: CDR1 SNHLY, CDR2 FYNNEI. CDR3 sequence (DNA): TGTGCCAGCAGGGAGGACAGGGCCACACGAGAAGCTTTCTTT. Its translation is CASREDRATREAFF.

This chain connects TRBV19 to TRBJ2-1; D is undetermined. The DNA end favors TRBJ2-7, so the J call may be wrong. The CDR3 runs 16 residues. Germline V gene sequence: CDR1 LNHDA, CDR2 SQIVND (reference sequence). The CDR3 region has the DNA TGTGCCAGTAGAAATATCCGGGCCTCTGTGGGTAATGAGCAGTACTTC. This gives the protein CASRNIRASVGNEQYF.